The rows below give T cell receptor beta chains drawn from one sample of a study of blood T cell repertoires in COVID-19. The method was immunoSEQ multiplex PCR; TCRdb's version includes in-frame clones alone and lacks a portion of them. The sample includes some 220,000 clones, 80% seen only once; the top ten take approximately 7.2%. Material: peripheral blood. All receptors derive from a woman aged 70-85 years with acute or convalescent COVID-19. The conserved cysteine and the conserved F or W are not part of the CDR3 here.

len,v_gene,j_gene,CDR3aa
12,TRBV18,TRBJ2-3,ASSPIDSTDTQY
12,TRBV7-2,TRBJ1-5,ASSTGQGYQPQH
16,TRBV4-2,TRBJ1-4,ASSQATGIVATNEKLF
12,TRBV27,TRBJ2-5,ASSPMAIPETQY
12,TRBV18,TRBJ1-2,ASSPPGSNYGYT
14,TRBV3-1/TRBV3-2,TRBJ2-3,ASSQGTDSSTDTQY
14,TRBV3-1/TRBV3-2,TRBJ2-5,ASSLRDRGGGETQY
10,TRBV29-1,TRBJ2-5,SVANDGETQY
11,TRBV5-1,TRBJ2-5,ASFEGMKETQY
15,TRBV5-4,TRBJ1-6,ASSSWESRSYNSPLH
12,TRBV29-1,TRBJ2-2,SVEPFPNTGELF
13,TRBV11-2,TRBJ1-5,ASSPGLGTHQPQH
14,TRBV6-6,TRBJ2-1,ASITKVGQIYNEQF
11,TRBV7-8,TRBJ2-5,ASGMGGLETQY
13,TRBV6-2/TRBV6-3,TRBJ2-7,ASSYPQGKDYEQY
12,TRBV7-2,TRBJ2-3,ASTPAGARDTQY
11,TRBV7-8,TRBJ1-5,ASSLDRDQPQH
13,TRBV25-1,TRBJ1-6,ASSESVRGNSPLH
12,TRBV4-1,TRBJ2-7,ASSQDGGKYEQY
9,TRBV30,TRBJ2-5,AWKLEETQY
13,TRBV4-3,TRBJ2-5,ASSLSYSGKETQY
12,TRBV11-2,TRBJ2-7,ASASDRATYEQY
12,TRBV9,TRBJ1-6,ASSFGQGTSPLH
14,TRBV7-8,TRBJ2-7,ASSLGTSGGFYEQY
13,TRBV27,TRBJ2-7,ASKSGAFVSYEQY
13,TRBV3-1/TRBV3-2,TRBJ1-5,ASSQSSGLNQPQH
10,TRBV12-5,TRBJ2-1,ASGLGLVQQF
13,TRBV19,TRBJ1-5,ASSIRGPAGQPQH
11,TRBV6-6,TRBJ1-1,ASGGGYGTKAF
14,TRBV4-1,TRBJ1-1,ASSQGHDRGSPEAF
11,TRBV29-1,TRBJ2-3,SVSGGPSDTQY
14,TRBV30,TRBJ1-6,AWSVLETGGYSPLH
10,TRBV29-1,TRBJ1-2,SVSTGTNGYT
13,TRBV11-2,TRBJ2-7,ASSPSRQGGYEQY
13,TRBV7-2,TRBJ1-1,ASSPRRVLNTEAF
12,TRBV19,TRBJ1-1,ASNRDRMNTEAF
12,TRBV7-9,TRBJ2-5,ASSLGGLGKTQY
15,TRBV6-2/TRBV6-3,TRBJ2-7,ASSKLTGPASFYEQY
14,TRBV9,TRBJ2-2,ASSVEGGSNTGELF
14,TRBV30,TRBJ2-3,AWSHRYRGWTDTQY
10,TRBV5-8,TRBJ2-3,ASSSAWHARY
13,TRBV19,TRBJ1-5,ASSIRQGTNQPQH
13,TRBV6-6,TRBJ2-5,ASSYIQGSQETQY
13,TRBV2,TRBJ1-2,ASSENGVGGYGYT
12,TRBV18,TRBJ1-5,ASSPDRSNQPQH
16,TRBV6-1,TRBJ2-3,ASSELPRSGGAGNTQY
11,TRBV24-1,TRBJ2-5,ATSDGAEETQY
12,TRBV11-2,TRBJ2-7,ASSLDRVFYEQY
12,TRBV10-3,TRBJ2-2,AISKDRGPGELF
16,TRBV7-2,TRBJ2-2,ASSLLAGVTSNTGELF
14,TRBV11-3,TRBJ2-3,ASSLGIGGDEDTQY
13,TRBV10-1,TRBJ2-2,ASSERTGNTGELF
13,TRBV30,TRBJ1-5,AWSGIRTGGQPQH
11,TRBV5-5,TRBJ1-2,ASSLTGTYGYT
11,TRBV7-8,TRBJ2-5,ASRSNSQETQY
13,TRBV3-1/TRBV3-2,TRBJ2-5,ASSPRGGDRETQY
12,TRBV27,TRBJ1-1,ASGLTGLNTEAF
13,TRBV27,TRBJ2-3,ASSYTGGRTDTQY
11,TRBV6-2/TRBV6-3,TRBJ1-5,ASSYGLSQPQH
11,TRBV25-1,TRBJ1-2,ASSPGQHYGYT